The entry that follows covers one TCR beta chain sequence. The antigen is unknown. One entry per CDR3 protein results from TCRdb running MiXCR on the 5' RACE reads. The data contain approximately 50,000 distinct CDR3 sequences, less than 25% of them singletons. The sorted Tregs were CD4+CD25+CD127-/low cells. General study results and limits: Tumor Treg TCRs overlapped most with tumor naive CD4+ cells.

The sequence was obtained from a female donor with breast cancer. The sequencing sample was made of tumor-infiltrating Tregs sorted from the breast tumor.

In DNA form, the CDR3 reads TGCGCCAGCAGCCAAGATACTGCTAGGGCTGAAGCTTTCTTT. Its protein product is CASSQDTARAEAFF. This sequence joins TRBV4-1 and TRBJ1-1, with D unclear. The CDR3 is made up of 14 amino acids. Germline-derived CDR1 and CDR2 are MGHRA and YSYEKL. V dropped 0 bases and J dropped 6 bases, with 11 bases sitting between them.